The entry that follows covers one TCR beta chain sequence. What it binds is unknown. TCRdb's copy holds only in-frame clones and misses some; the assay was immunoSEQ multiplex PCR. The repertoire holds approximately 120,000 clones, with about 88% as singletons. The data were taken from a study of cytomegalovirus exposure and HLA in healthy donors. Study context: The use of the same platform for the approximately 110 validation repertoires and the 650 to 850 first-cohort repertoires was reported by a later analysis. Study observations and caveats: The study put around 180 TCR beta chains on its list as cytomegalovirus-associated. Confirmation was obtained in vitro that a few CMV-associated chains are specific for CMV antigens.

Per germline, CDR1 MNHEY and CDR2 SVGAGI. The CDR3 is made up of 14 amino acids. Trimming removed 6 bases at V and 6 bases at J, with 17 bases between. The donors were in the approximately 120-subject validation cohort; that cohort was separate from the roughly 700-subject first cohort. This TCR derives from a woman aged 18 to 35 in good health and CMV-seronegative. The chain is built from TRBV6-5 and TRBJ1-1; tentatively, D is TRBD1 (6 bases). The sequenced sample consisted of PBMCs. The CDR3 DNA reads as TGTGCCAGCAGGATTGGGGGAGGGGGTCCTGAAGCTTTCTTT. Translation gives CASRIGGGGPEAFF.